The table lists the clone carrying this T cell receptor (beta chain) with a count of one. As yet, its antigen is unknown. This specimen belongs to a study of OX40 agonist ivuxolimab in advanced cancers. Using immunoSEQ multiplex PCR, the repertoire was profiled, and TCRdb retains in-frame clones only, with some absent. The sample carries approximately 65,000 clones, roughly nine tenths recorded once. Germline assignment: CDR1 SGHRS and CDR2 YFSETQ. The CDR3 has 13 residues. Between the trimmed V and J ends, which lost 4 bases and 6 bases, there was a span of 11 bases. Study-wide points: The CD4+ and CD8+ T cells in the blood had expanded clonally by week 6 at 0.1 to 3.0 mg/kg.

V usage is TRBV5-1 and J usage is TRBJ2-1; D not certain. Sample: CD4+ or CD8+ T cells sorted from blood, taken in a trial of the OX40 agonist ivuxolimab. This sequence originates from an adult with an advanced solid tumor such as melanoma, head and neck, liver or kidney cancer. CDR3 region: CASSSQMANEQFF. The DNA for the CDR3 is TGCGCCAGCAGCAGTCAAATGGCCAATGAGCAGTTCTTC. Based on the CDR3 plus reference TRBV5-1 and TRBJ2-1, the full variable domain is KAGVTQTPRYLIKTRGQQVTLSCSPISGHRSVSWYQQTPGQGLQFLFEYFSETQRNKGNFPGRFSGRQFSNSRSEMNVSTLELGDSALYLCASSSQMANEQFFGPGTRLTVL.